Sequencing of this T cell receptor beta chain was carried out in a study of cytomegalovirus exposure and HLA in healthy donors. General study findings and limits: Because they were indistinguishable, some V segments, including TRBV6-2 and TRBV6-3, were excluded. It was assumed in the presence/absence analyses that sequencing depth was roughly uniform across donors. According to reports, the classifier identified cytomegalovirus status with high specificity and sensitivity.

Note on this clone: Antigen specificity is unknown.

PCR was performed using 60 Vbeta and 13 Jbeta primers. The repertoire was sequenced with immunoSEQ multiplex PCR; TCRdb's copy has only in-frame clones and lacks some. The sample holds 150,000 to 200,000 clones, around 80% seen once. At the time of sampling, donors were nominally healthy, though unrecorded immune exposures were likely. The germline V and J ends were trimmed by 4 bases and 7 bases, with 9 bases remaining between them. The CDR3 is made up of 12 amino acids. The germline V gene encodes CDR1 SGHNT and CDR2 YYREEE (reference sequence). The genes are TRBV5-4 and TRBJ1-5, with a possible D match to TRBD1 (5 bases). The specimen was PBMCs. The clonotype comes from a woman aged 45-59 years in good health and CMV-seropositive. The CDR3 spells CASSADSQPQHF. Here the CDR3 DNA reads TGTGCCAGCAGCGCCGACAGCCAGCCCCAGCATTTT.